The rows below give T cell receptor beta chains drawn from one sample of a study of OX40 agonist ivuxolimab in advanced cancers. TCRdb's copy holds only in-frame clones and misses some; the assay was immunoSEQ multiplex PCR. Of around 43,000 clones listed, less than 90% are singletons. The sample in question was CD4+ or CD8+ T cells sorted from blood, obtained in a trial of the OX40 agonist ivuxolimab. These receptor sequences come from an adult with an advanced solid tumor such as melanoma, head and neck, liver or kidney cancer. Each CDR3 is given with its conserved first and last residue. A D gene is named only where the DNA matches it firmly. Some rows have no size entry. The others give once, few or many, or a class for an expanded clone.

>NA|NA|TRBJ1-1|TRBV7-6
CASSPRLTGTMNTEAFF
TGTGCCAGCAGCCCAAGACTAACCGGGACAATGAACACTGAAGCTTTCTTT
>NA|NA|TRBJ1-1|TRBV6-5
CASSYSSPSPGTEAFF
TGTGCCAGCAGTTACTCGTCTCCTTCACCAGGTACTGAAGCTTTCTTT
>NA|NA|TRBJ2-7|TRBV29-1
CSVTFSYEQYF
TGCAGCGTCACGTTTAGCTACGAGCAGTACTTC
>NA|large|TRBJ2-7|TRBV27
CASSLQGGNYEQYF
TGTGCCAGCAGTTTACAGGGGGGAAACTACGAGCAGTACTTC
>NA|NA|TRBJ1-1|TRBV4-2
CASSQDRSGTEAFF
TGTGCCAGCAGCCAAGATCGTTCGGGGACTGAAGCTTTCTTT
>TRBD2|NA|TRBJ2-1|TRBV27
CASSLPRGGYNEQFF
TGTGCCAGCAGTCTACCCCGGGGGGGGTACAATGAGCAGTTCTTC
>NA|NA|TRBJ1-1|TRBV15
CATSRDRVEDTEAFF
TGTGCCACCAGCAGAGATCGGGTCGAGGACACTGAAGCTTTCTTT
>TRBD1|NA|TRBJ2-7|TRBV7-2
CASSLLGQGYNEQYF
TGTGCCAGCAGCCTACTGGGACAGGGGTACAACGAGCAGTACTTC
>TRBD2|NA|TRBJ2-1|TRBV4-2
CASSGGGRNEQFF
TGTGCCAGCTCGGGGGGGGGCCGTAATGAGCAGTTCTTC
>NA|few|TRBJ2-7|TRBV27
CASSHTGTEQYF
TGTGCCAGCAGTCATACAGGGACCGAGCAGTACTTC
>NA|once|TRBJ1-5|TRBV4-1
CASSLHLGATGHF
TGCGCCAGCAGCCTACACCTCGGGGCCACCGGGCATTTT
>NA|NA|TRBJ2-7|TRBV9
CASSVGSLFLYEQYF
TGTGCCAGCAGCGTGGGGAGTCTGTTTCTCTACGAGCAGTACTTC
>TRBD1|NA|TRBJ2-7|TRBV7-6
CASSSGQPYEQYF
TGTGCCAGCAGCTCGGGACAGCCCTACGAGCAGTACTTC
>TRBD1|NA|TRBJ1-5|TRBV27
CASSPQGGNQPQHF
TGTGCCAGCAGTCCACAGGGGGGCAATCAGCCCCAGCATTTT
>NA|NA|TRBJ1-1|TRBV11-2
CASSFPRVGWNTEAFF
TGTGCCAGCAGCTTCCCCCGGGTGGGCTGGAACACTGAAGCTTTCTTT
>NA|few|TRBJ1-1|TRBV7-2
CASSQGTGQNTEAFF
TGTGCCAGCAGCCAAGGGACGGGTCAAAACACTGAAGCTTTCTTT
>NA|few|TRBJ1-1|TRBV6-1
CASSEGGAYRRGTEAFF
TGTGCCAGCAGTGAAGGAGGGGCGTATAGGAGGGGCACTGAAGCTTTCTTT
>TRBD1|NA|TRBJ1-2|TRBV7-2
CASSFPGQGSGYTF
TGTGCCAGCAGCTTTCCGGGACAGGGAAGTGGCTACACCTTC
>NA|NA|TRBJ2-1|TRBV6-5
CASSPTIHNEQFF
TGTGCCAGCAGCCCCACCATACACAATGAGCAGTTCTTC
>TRBD1|NA|TRBJ2-7|TRBV28
CASWTGTGAYEQYF
TGTGCCAGCTGGACCGGGACAGGCGCTTACGAGCAGTACTTC
>TRBD1|NA|TRBJ2-1|TRBV4-1
CASSQYTGTVDGGEQFF
TGCGCCAGCAGCCAGTATACCGGGACAGTGGATGGAGGTGAGCAGTTCTTC
>NA|NA|TRBJ1-2|TRBV5-6
CASSLGAGYGYTF
TGTGCCAGCAGCTTGGGGGCTGGCTATGGCTACACCTTC
>NA|NA|TRBJ2-1|TRBV27
CASSLQLRYNEQFF
TGTGCCAGCAGTCTTCAGTTGAGGTACAATGAGCAGTTCTTC
>TRBD1|NA|TRBJ1-1|TRBV6-5
CASSPRTGQNTEAFF
TGTGCCAGCAGCCCCCGGACAGGACAGAACACTGAAGCTTTCTTT
>NA|NA|TRBJ1-6|TRBV10-2
CASSSTRGWGSPLHF
TGCGCCAGCAGTTCAACCAGGGGCTGGGGTTCACCCCTCCACTTT
>NA|NA|TRBJ2-6|TRBV4-1
CASSLNELSNSGADVLTF
TGCGCCAGCAGCCTTAATGAACTTTCCAATTCTGGGGCCGACGTCCTGACTTTC
>NA|NA|TRBJ1-1|TRBV4-3
CASSQGSFGGAEAFF
TGCGCCAGCAGCCAAGGGTCCTTCGGAGGGGCTGAAGCTTTCTTT
>NA|NA|TRBJ2-7|TRBV30
CAWSVGLGSSYEQYF
TGTGCCTGGAGTGTAGGTTTGGGGAGCTCCTACGAGCAGTACTTC
>TRBD2|once|TRBJ2-7|TRBV9
CASTPAASGDEQYF
TGTGCCAGCACCCCGGCGGCCAGCGGGGACGAGCAGTACTTC
>TRBD2|NA|TRBJ2-1|TRBV9
CASSVAGENEQFF
TGTGCCAGCAGCGTCGCGGGGGAAAATGAGCAGTTCTTC
>NA|NA|TRBJ1-5|TRBV6-6
CASRLTEVIYQPQHF
TGTGCCAGCAGGCTGACAGAAGTTATTTATCAGCCCCAGCATTTT
>NA|NA|TRBJ1-1|TRBV5-8
CASSLAAGGNTEAFF
TGTGCCAGCAGCTTGGCCGCCGGGGGGAACACTGAAGCTTTCTTT
>TRBD1|NA|TRBJ1-4|TRBV7-8
CASSLVPTGNEKLFF
TGTGCCAGCAGCTTAGTCCCGACAGGGAACGAAAAACTGTTTTTT
>TRBD1|NA|TRBJ2-7|TRBV27
CASAYWTGHYEQYF
TGTGCCAGCGCCTACTGGACAGGCCACTACGAGCAGTACTTC
>NA|NA|TRBJ1-2|TRBV20-1
CSAEGGYTF
TGCAGTGCCGAAGGGGGCTACACCTTC
>NA|NA|TRBJ1-5|TRBV19
CASSIQGTGQPQHF
TGTGCCAGTAGTATTCAGGGTACCGGGCAGCCCCAGCATTTT
>NA|NA|TRBJ1-2|TRBV7-9
CASSPPLESGYTF
TGTGCCAGCAGCCCCCCTTTGGAGAGTGGCTACACCTTC
>NA|NA|TRBJ1-1|TRBV7-8
CASSDGRMNTEAFF
TGTGCCAGCAGCGACGGACGGATGAACACTGAAGCTTTCTTT
>NA|once|TRBJ2-1|TRBV5-1
CASSLAGGEWDEQFF
TGCGCCAGCAGCTTAGCGGGCGGGGAATGGGATGAGCAGTTCTTC
>TRBD1|NA|TRBJ1-4|TRBV5-6
CASSFSRTGKEKLFF
TGTGCCAGCAGCTTCTCGAGGACAGGGAAGGAAAAACTGTTTTTT
>NA|once|TRBJ2-5|TRBV7-9
CASSLAGERETQYF
TGTGCCAGCAGCTTAGCGGGAGAGAGGGAGACCCAGTACTTC
>NA|NA|TRBJ1-1|TRBV12-5
CASGLVPKGLDTEAFF
TGTGCTAGTGGTTTGGTACCCAAGGGTTTGGACACTGAAGCTTTCTTT
>NA|NA|TRBJ2-3|TRBV27
CASSFLSGRTDTQYF
TGTGCCAGCAGTTTCCTCAGCGGGCGGACAGATACGCAGTATTTT
>NA|once|TRBJ2-1|TRBV7-8
CASSFRDEQFF
TGTGCCAGCAGCTTTCGGGACGAGCAGTTCTTC
>NA|NA|TRBJ2-3|TRBV7-9
CASSTERGADTDTQYF
TGTGCCAGCAGCACAGAACGGGGGGCCGACACAGATACGCAGTATTTT
>TRBD2|NA|TRBJ2-7|TRBV6-6
CASSWGRGGYEQYF
TGTGCCAGCAGTTGGGGCCGGGGAGGGTACGAGCAGTACTTC
>NA|NA|TRBJ2-5|TRBV7-6
CASSLLALLGETQYF
TGTGCCAGCAGCCTCCTAGCATTACTCGGAGAGACCCAGTACTTC
>TRBD1|NA|TRBJ2-7|TRBV6-6
CASSYGGQGDYEQYF
TGTGCCAGCAGTTACGGAGGACAGGGGGACTACGAGCAGTACTTC
>NA|once|TRBJ1-1|TRBV7-9
CASSTSRGVGIAEAFF
TGTGCCAGCAGCACGTCACGGGGGGTCGGTATCGCTGAAGCTTTCTTT
>TRBD1|NA|TRBJ2-7|TRBV7-2
CASSPPPPGGDDEQYF
TGTGCCAGCAGCCCCCCTCCCCCAGGGGGCGACGACGAGCAGTACTTC
>NA|NA|TRBJ1-4|TRBV4-1
CASSPRFSRGNEKLFF
TGCGCCAGCAGCCCTAGATTCAGTCGAGGTAATGAAAAACTGTTTTTT
>TRBD1|NA|TRBJ1-2|TRBV6-1
CASSEVGRGPGYTF
TGTGCCAGCAGTGAAGTGGGGAGGGGGCCTGGCTACACCTTC
>TRBD1|once|TRBJ2-7|TRBV10-3
CAITRTGEGFGEQYF
TGTGCCATCACCCGGACAGGGGAGGGATTTGGGGAGCAGTACTTC
>TRBD2|NA|TRBJ2-7|TRBV9
CASSVSSGITKEQYF
TGTGCCAGCAGCGTCTCTAGCGGGATTACTAAGGAGCAGTACTTC
>TRBD1|NA|TRBJ1-3|TRBV4-2
CASSEDRGRGNTIYF
TGTGCCAGCAGCGAGGACAGGGGGCGAGGAAACACCATATATTTT
>NA|NA|TRBJ2-1|TRBV5-8
CASSPTSGEGRNEQFF
TGTGCCAGCAGCCCGACATCCGGGGAAGGTCGGAATGAGCAGTTCTTC
>NA|NA|TRBJ1-1|TRBV27
CASSRARTDTEAFF
TGTGCCAGCAGCCGCGCTAGGACGGACACTGAAGCTTTCTTT
>NA|NA|TRBJ2-1|TRBV11-2
CASSLGGFSYNEQFF
TGTGCCAGCAGCTTAGGAGGATTCTCCTACAATGAGCAGTTCTTC
>NA|NA|TRBJ2-4|TRBV4-1
CASSQVQWDIQYF
TGCGCCAGCAGCCAAGTTCAGTGGGACATTCAGTACTTC
>TRBD1|NA|TRBJ1-1|TRBV28
CASSSTGEGTEAFF
TGTGCCAGCAGTTCGACAGGGGAGGGCACTGAAGCTTTCTTT